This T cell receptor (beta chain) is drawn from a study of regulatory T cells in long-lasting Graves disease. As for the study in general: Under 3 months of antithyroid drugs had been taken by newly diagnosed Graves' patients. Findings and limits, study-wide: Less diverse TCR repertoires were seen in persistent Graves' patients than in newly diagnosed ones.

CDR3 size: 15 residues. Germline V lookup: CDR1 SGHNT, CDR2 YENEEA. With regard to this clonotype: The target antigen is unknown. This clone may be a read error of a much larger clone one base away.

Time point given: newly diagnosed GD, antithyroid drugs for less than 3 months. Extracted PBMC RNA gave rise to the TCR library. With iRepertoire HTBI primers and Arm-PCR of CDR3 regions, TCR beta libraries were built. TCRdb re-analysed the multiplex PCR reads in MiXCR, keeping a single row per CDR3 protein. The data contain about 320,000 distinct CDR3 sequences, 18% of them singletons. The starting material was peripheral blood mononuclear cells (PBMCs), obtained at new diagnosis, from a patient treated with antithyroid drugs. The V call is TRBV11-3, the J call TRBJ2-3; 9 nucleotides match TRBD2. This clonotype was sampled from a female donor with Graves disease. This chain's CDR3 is CASSSRREGTDRQYF. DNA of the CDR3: TGTGCCAGCAGTTCACGGCGGGAGGGGACAGATAGGCAGTATTTT.